This TCR beta chain was retrieved from a study of vaccination and CD4 T cells after COVID-19 (dated by TCRdb to between 2021 and 2022). Study-level background: Convalescent patients had a positive SARS-CoV-2 result on nasal swab PCR, and of these patients, nine had mild disease and one had severe disease. In under twelve COVID-19 convalescent patients and 4 infection-naive healthy vaccine recipients, researchers compared the spike-specific CD4+ TCR repertoire from before mRNA vaccination with the repertoire from after. In the convalescent cohort there were six males and four females, among whom were two Hispanic individuals, seven Caucasians, two Asians and one multiracial person. Control cultures received a CEFX viral epitope pool as the positive control, an HIV-1 Nef peptide pool as the negative control, or no peptide. Post-vaccine blood samples were obtained a median of about 77 days after the second vaccine dose, with a range of roughly 14 to 241 days. Each participant got two doses of either the Pfizer-BioNTech BNT162b2 vaccine (n=8) or the Moderna mRNA-1273 vaccine (n=2). Post-COVID blood samples from convalescent patients were collected a median of roughly 100 days after diagnosis, with a range of roughly 30 to 170 days. Culture stimuli were overlapping spike peptide pools from SARS-CoV-2 and from the common cold coronaviruses HCoV-NL63, HCoV-OC43 and HCoV-229E. Findings and caveats that apply to the study as a whole: The median count of SARS-CoV-2-reactive clonotypes went up from under 25 after infection to a few dozen after vaccination, although the change was not significant. Nearly all vaccine-specific clones in convalescent patients (304 of 307) were mono-reactive for SARS-CoV-2 spike rather than cross-reactive with common cold coronaviruses. Among the post-vaccine SARS-CoV-2-reactive clones in convalescent patients, a median about 89% showed up only after vaccination, which suggests vaccine-specific priming. The study included relatively few convalescent patients and did not analyze early timepoints after natural infection.

In the case of this clonotype: There is no known antigen for this receptor. No base quality values were provided; no much bigger clone lies one nucleotide off.

Taken with the paper, the label for treatment or condition translates to: roughly nine-day PBMC culture with coronavirus spike peptide pools or control peptides (ViraFEST assay). The ViraFEST assay, used in the study, expanded antigen-specific T cells with peptide pools and then identified the expanded clonotypes through TCR sequencing. Positive SARS-CoV-2 PCR tests in the convalescent patients dated from March to December 2020, before Alpha, Beta and Delta variants emerged in the United States. Under 2.5 million PBMCs per well were cultured in IMDM with roughly 5% human AB serum and roughly 9.3 IU/ml IL-2, plus 10 ug/ml peptide pools. On days 3 and 7, half of the culture medium was replaced with fresh IL-2-containing medium. CD4+ T cells were isolated after approximately ten days of culture through negative selection using the EasySep CD4+ T cell isolation kit. Ficoll-Paque Plus gradient centrifugation was used to isolate PBMCs from whole blood, and the isolated PBMCs were then either used fresh or cryopreserved at -140C. Each culture condition was generally run in triplicate wells.

CDR1 and CDR2, per the germline V gene (reference sequence), are DFQATT and SNEGSKA. Germline trimming: 0 bases from V, 4 bases from J; junction bases outside gene matches: 6. Its CDR3 holds 14 amino acids, cysteine through phenylalanine. Kept here is only the CDR3 DNA, which spans 42 bases and is read in frame from base 1. The library was generated by PCR. DNA from cultured CD4+ T cells was subjected to TCR sequencing with the Oncomine TCR Beta short-read assay at the Johns Hopkins FTIC core. Genomic DNA was extracted from the cultured CD4+ T cells with the QIAamp micro DNA kit. Oncomine TCR Beta libraries made from cultured CD4+ T cells were pooled using unique dual indexes and sequenced on an Illumina iSeq 100. Under the source paper's analysis protocol: Non-productive sequences were filtered out, and CDR3s that did not start with C, did not end with F or W, or were shorter than 7 amino acids were discarded. The MANAFEST web application was used to identify antigen-specific clonotypes by comparing peptide-stimulated wells against reference wells and other culture wells. For a clone to be called positive, the clone needed an FDR below 0.05, an odds ratio above 5, and a productive frequency above 0.1% in at least two of three replicate wells. A clonotype was classed as cross-reactive if the clonotype showed significant expansion both in SARS-CoV-2 spike wells and in at least one common cold coronavirus spike condition. Similarity between CDR3 sequences was evaluated in R version 3.6.1 using Levenshtein distances (stringdist) and unrooted phylogenetic trees (ape). TCRdb applied fastp at Q25 and MiXCR to the public reads, then kept only in-frame beta chains. Every distinct CDR3 protein forms one entry, paired with its most common genes and DNA. The V and J calls reflect TCRdb's pipeline rather than the authors' work. Present in this sample are over 14,000 distinct CDR3 sequences, under 65% of which were seen just once. 8.5% to 9% of the sample comes from the top ten.

The receptor's source is a human donor who had recovered from COVID-19. Sequencing was performed on CD4+ T cells from blood, cultured in vitro. The V and J genes are TRBV20-1 and TRBJ2-7, with 7 junctional bases fitting TRBD1. The CDR3 is CSARDATGWYEQYF. The nucleotide sequence reads TGCAGTGCTAGAGATGCGACAGGGTGGTACGAGCAGTACTTC.